Shown below are 20 T cell receptor beta chains from a single sample sequenced in a study of yellow fever vaccine responses in identical twins. Via MiXCR, TCRdb re-called the RT-PCR reads, giving one row per CDR3 protein. This table has approximately 17,000 distinct CDR3 sequences, nearly 70% appearing once. The input for sequencing was T cells from blood (PBMCs), unsorted or a sorted subset (not recorded which), taken before or after yellow fever vaccination (not recorded which). All receptors come from a young woman who received the yellow fever vaccine.

The rearrangement links TRBV10-1 to TRBJ1-2; D remains ambiguous. The germline V and J ends were trimmed by 3 bases and 0 bases, with 11 bases remaining between them. CDR3 length: 15 amino acids. CDR1 and CDR2 (germline): WNHNN, SYGVQD (reference sequence). The CDR3 loop is CASSESTAANYGYTF. In nucleotides, the CDR3 is TGCGCCAGCAGTGAATCCACCGCAGCTAACTATGGCTACACCTTC.

The chain joins TRBV20-1 to TRBJ2-5; TRBD1 is a possible D gene (5 bases). Trimming shortened V by 4 bases and J by 6 bases, and 15 bases separated the two germline ends. CDR1 and CDR2 from the germline V gene are DFQATT and SNEGSKA (reference sequence). This CDR3 comprises 13 residues. Here the CDR3 DNA reads TGCAGTGCTACCCCAGGGTCCGAAAAGACCCAGTACTTC. This codes for CSATPGSEKTQYF.

The chain employs TRBV12-3 or TRBV12-4 and TRBJ2-1; weak D call: TRBD1 (5 bases). This CDR3 is built from 14 residues. The germline V and J ends were trimmed by 8 bases and 4 bases, with 15 bases remaining between them. This CDR3 is CASLRDSPYNEQFF. The CDR3 DNA is TGTGCCAGCTTGAGAGACAGCCCTTACAATGAGCAGTTCTTC.

The gene calls are TRBV10-1 and TRBJ2-1; 11 positions match TRBD2. Germline V gives CDR1 WNHNN, CDR2 SYGVQD (reference sequence). There are 15 residues in the CDR3. V gave up 5 bases and J gave up 5 bases; unmatched junction bases: 5. The CDR3 is CASSMGLAVNNEQFF. As DNA, the CDR3 is TGCGCCAGCAGTATGGGACTAGCGGTTAACAATGAGCAGTTCTTC.

The chain joins TRBV29-1 to TRBJ2-3; D might be TRBD2 (6 bases). Germline V gene data show CDR1 as SQVTM and CDR2 as ANQGSEA. Trimming took off 4 bases at V and 2 bases at J, with 16 bases between the two ends. This CDR3 region has 15 residues. CDR3 nucleotide sequence: TGCAGCGTTGCTGGGACTTTCGGGACCACAGATACGCAGTATTTT. It translates to CSVAGTFGTTDTQYF.

The V call is TRBV10-2, the J call TRBJ2-3, with 7 bases identical to TRBD1. Trimming at V came to 6 bases and at J to 3 bases, leaving 9 bases not matched to a gene. CDR3 length equals 15 residues. Germline CDR1 and CDR2: WSHSY and SAAADI. The CDR3 spells CASRGDSGTTDTQYF. The CDR3 DNA follows: TGCGCCAGCAGGGGGGACAGCGGCACGACAGATACGCAGTATTTT.

This clonotype was counted between two and nine times. The gene calls are TRBV6-5 and TRBJ2-7, with D maybe TRBD1 (6 bases). The V gene's germline CDR1 is MNHEY and CDR2 SVGAGI. There are 14 residues in the CDR3. V was shortened by 2 bases and J by 3 bases, with 11 bases between the two germline ends. CDR3 residues: CASSYGGTRYEQYF. Written as DNA, the CDR3 is TGTGCCAGCAGTTACGGTGGGACACGCTACGAGCAGTACTTC.

This clonotype was observed a handful of times. The chain has TRBV4-1 and TRBJ1-2; D perhaps matches TRBD1 (5 bases). The CDR3 sequence is 13 residues long. V lost 2 bases, J lost 8 bases, and 12 bases lay in between. Germline CDR1 MGHRA, CDR2 YSYEKL. In nucleotides, the CDR3 is TGCGCCAGCAGCCAACCAGGGCTTCGGGGCTACACCTTC. Residues: CASSQPGLRGYTF.

The chain links TRBV4-1 to TRBJ1-1; 9 positions match TRBD1. CDR3 length equals 14 residues. The V segment lost 4 bases and the J segment 4 bases; nucleotides outside the gene matches: 4. Germline CDR1 MGHRA, CDR2 YSYEKL. CDR3 protein: CASSLGTGFTEAFF. The CDR3 DNA reads as TGCGCCAGCAGCCTCGGGACAGGGTTCACTGAAGCTTTCTTT.

This chain links TRBV7-6 with TRBJ2-5, with 8 bases fitting TRBD2. The CDR3 is 15 amino acids. V gave up 5 bases and J gave up 4 bases; unmatched junction bases: 9. Germline CDR1 and CDR2: SGHVS and FNYEAQ. CDR3 in DNA: TGTGCCAGCAGCCGTACGGGACTAGGCGCAGAGACCCAGTACTTC. This translates into CASSRTGLGAETQYF.

This chain joins TRBV20-1 and TRBJ1-2; 7 positions match TRBD1. The CDR3 contains 13 residues. After removal of 6 bases from V and 4 bases from J, the junction contained 8 bases not matched to a gene. Germline-derived CDR1 and CDR2 are DFQATT and SNEGSKA (reference sequence). Written as DNA, the CDR3 is TGCAGTGCAACTGACAGGGAGGTCTATGGCTACACCTTC. As protein: CSATDREVYGYTF.

The rearrangement links TRBV5-1 to TRBJ2-1; 8 bases are a match to TRBD2. The CDR3 has 15 residues. From germline, CDR1 is SGHRS and CDR2 YFSETQ. Trimming removed 4 bases from V and 4 bases from J; junction bases left unmatched: 7. This CDR3 reads CASSQTSGPYNEQFF. The CDR3 bases are TGCGCCAGCAGCCAAACTAGCGGCCCTTACAATGAGCAGTTCTTC. Full variable domain (missing parts from reference TRBV5-1 and TRBJ2-1): KAGVTQTPRYLIKTRGQQVTLSCSPISGHRSVSWYQQTPGQGLQFLFEYFSETQRNKGNFPGRFSGRQFSNSRSEMNVSTLELGDSALYLCASSQTSGPYNEQFFGPGTRLTVL.

This clonotype was counted between two and nine times. This rearrangement joins TRBV13 to TRBJ2-1, with D possibly being TRBD2 (7 bases). V gave up 6 bases and J gave up 9 bases, with 21 bases separating them. The germline V gene has CDR1 PRHDT and CDR2 FYEKMQ (reference sequence). The CDR3 sequence is 15 residues long. The CDR3 DNA follows: TGTGCCAGCAGGGGGGCTGCGGGGGTACGGACTGAGCAGTTCTTC. This codes for CASRGAAGVRTEQFF. Based on the CDR3 plus reference TRBV13 and TRBJ2-1, the full variable domain is AAGVIQSPRHLIKEKRETATLKCYPIPRHDTVYWYQQGPGQDPQFLISFYEKMQSDKGSIPDRFSAQQFSDYHSELNMSSLELGDSALYFCASRGAAGVRTEQFFGPGTRLTVL.

This clonotype was picked up one time. The chain uses TRBV27 and TRBJ2-7, with a weak D call TRBD2 (5 bases). This CDR3 is 13 amino acids long. V gave up 3 bases and J gave up 1 base, with 7 bases separating them. Germline CDR1 MNHEY, CDR2 SMNVEV (reference sequence). The CDR3 is CASSFRGSYEQYF. The DNA for the CDR3 is TGTGCCAGCAGTTTCAGAGGGTCCTACGAGCAGTACTTC.

The chain uses TRBV4-3 and TRBJ2-1, with D hard to call. There are 17 residues in the CDR3. Germline V gives CDR1 LGHNA, CDR2 YSLEER. V was pared by 1 base and J by 1 base, with 14 bases between. CDR3 bases: TGCGCCAGCAGCCAAGTCGATATGGGTCTATCCTACAATGAGCAGTTCTTC. It specifies CASSQVDMGLSYNEQFF.

The chain carries TRBV12-3 or TRBV12-4 and TRBJ1-5; tentatively, D is TRBD1 (5 bases). Trimming removed 6 bases at V and 4 bases at J, with 13 bases between. The length of the CDR3 is 14 residues. The CDR3 spells CASSPRQTNQPQHF. In DNA form, the CDR3 reads TGTGCCAGCAGCCCTCGACAGACTAATCAGCCCCAGCATTTT.

This chain links TRBV2 with TRBJ1-1; D may be TRBD1 (5 bases). CDR1 is SNHLY and CDR2 is FYNNEI in the germline V gene. CDR3 length equals 14 residues. V was shortened by 7 bases and J by 6 bases, with 18 bases between the two germline ends. The DNA for the CDR3 is TGTGCCAGCAAGGAGGACACAACGTGGGCTGAAGCTTTCTTT. It yields the protein CASKEDTTWAEAFF.

The chain is built from TRBV19 and TRBJ2-2; D is unclear. V was clipped by 6 bases and J by 0 bases, with 8 bases between them. Per germline, CDR1 LNHDA and CDR2 SQIVND (reference sequence). The CDR3 length is 14 residues. The CDR3 DNA reads as TGTGCCAGTAGCGGCCCCGCGAACACCGGGGAGCTGTTTTTT. This encodes CASSGPANTGELFF.

The chain combines TRBV29-1 with TRBJ1-2; D may be TRBD1 (6 bases). This CDR3 is 14 amino acids long. Germline CDR1 is SQVTM and CDR2 is ANQGSEA. The V end lost 4 bases, the J end lost 7 bases, and 19 bases lay between the germline ends. CDR3 sequence: CSVGSLGGGTGYTF. The CDR3 DNA reads as TGCAGCGTTGGGTCCTTAGGGGGAGGGACTGGCTACACCTTC.

This clonotype was seen a single time. The V gene is TRBV10-3, the J gene TRBJ2-5; TRBD1 agrees at 11 bases. J was trimmed by 4 bases and V by 2 bases; bases with no gene match: 3. Germline values: CDR1 ENHRY, CDR2 SYGVKD. This CDR3 is built from 15 residues. CDR3 DNA sequence: TGTGCCATCAGTGAGGGACAGGGGGCGCGAGAGACCCAGTACTTC. It encodes CAISEGQGARETQYF.